The 31 T cell receptor gamma chains below come from one sample, sequenced in a study of Vδ1+ human thymocytes. Study outcomes and limitations: Thymic TRG and TRD repertoires appeared highly polyclonal, with Gaussian CDR3 length distributions.

These TCRs' antigens remain unknown. RNA was extracted from the cells and then reverse transcribed. Multiplex PCR used pooled V-gene forward primers and a constant-region reverse primer to amplify CDR3s. TCRdb re-processed the multiplex PCR reads using CATT. Of 35,000 or so gamma-chain clones listed, around 21% were seen once; the top ten hold 1.9%. Sequenced input: Vdelta1+ gamma-delta thymocytes from the thymus. Subset meaning: FACS-sorted CD3+ TCRalphabeta- TCRVdelta1+ TCRVdelta2- thymocytes. The receptors shown here come from a girl under three years old who had congenital heart surgery.

This chain joins TRGV4 and TRGJ1 or TRGJ2. This CDR3 is built from 9 residues. The germline V gene encodes CDR1 EGSTGY and CDR2 YDSYTSSV. CDR3 in amino acids: CAALRKKLF. CDR3 coding DNA: TGTGCGGCGCTAAGAAAGAAACTCTTT.

This clone was detected only a few times. The V gene is TRGV8, the J gene TRGJ1 or TRGJ2. Losses at the gene ends were 1 base for V and 16 bases for J; bases not matched to a gene: 7. There are 10 residues in the CDR3. Germline V CDR1 and CDR2: VENAVY, YDSYNSRV. CDR3 nucleotide sequence: TGTGCCACCTGGGATAGCCGTTTGCTCTTT. Encoded protein: CATWDSRLLF.

This clone counts as medium-sized. The same CDR3 is also encoded by other DNA sequences in this sample. The V call is TRGV4, the J call TRGJ1 or TRGJ2. Trimming took 0 bases from V and 3 from J; bases not matched to a gene: 2. Germline V CDR1 and CDR2: EGSTGY, YDSYTSSV. The CDR3 is made up of 13 amino acids. As DNA, the CDR3 is TGTGCCACCTGGGATGGGCCTTATTATAAGAAACTCTTT. As protein: CATWDGPYYKKLF.

This clone was picked up a small number of times. This chain joins TRGV9 and TRGJP2. This CDR3 has 11 residues. Germline loops: CDR1 GITISATS, CDR2 ISYDGTV (reference sequence). Trimming took 3 bases from V and 9 from J; bases not matched to a gene: 1. This CDR3 is CALWEHWIKTF. CDR3 DNA: TGTGCCTTGTGGGAGCATTGGATCAAGACGTTT.

This clone was found many times. This specimen includes other DNA sequences encoding the same CDR3. The V call is TRGV9, the J call TRGJ1 or TRGJ2. CDR3 length: 12 residues. Germline V lookup: CDR1 GITISATS, CDR2 ISYDGTV (reference sequence). Germline trimming cut 1 base from V and 7 bases from J; bases unmatched to any gene: 4. CDR3 residues: CALWEVGYKKLF. The DNA of the CDR3 is TGTGCCTTGTGGGAGGTCGGATATAAGAAACTCTTT.

This clone was picked up a small number of times. The chain is built from TRGV8 and TRGJP2. The germline V gene has CDR1 VENAVY and CDR2 YDSYNSRV. The V gene end was trimmed by 12 bases and the J gene end by 7 bases; junction bases not matched to a gene: 8. The CDR3 runs 11 residues. CDR3 nucleotides: TGTGCCCCGTGGAATGATTGGATCAAGACGTTT. Its protein product is CAPWNDWIKTF.

J is TRGJ1 or TRGJ2 and V is TRGV2. Trimming took 2 bases from V and 2 from J; bases not matched to a gene: 6. The CDR3 has 14 amino acids. CDR1 EGSNGY and CDR2 YDSYNSKV come from the germline V gene. CDR3: CATWDVNYYYKKLF. The CDR3 DNA reads as TGTGCCACCTGGGACGTGAACTATTATTATAAGAAACTCTTT.

This clone occurred a few times. The gene calls are TRGV2 and TRGJP2. CDR1 EGSNGY and CDR2 YDSYNSKV come from the germline V gene. V trimming: 3 bases; J trimming: 5 bases; junction bases outside the gene matches: 12. This CDR3 has 16 amino acids. In DNA form, the CDR3 reads TGTGCCACCTGGGACCGGGGGTCTGTGAGTGATTGGATCAAGACGTTT. It encodes CATWDRGSVSDWIKTF.

In the case of this clone: A much more abundant neighbour one base away suggests this may be a read error. Different DNA sequences within this sample yield the same CDR3. The genes are TRGV9 and TRGJ1 or TRGJ2. Unmatched junction bases numbered 4, after V lost 2 bases and J lost 6 bases. CDR1 and CDR2 (germline): GITISATS, ISYDGTV (reference sequence). The CDR3 extends over 12 amino acids. CDR3 bases: TGTGCCTTGTGGGAGGGGGGTTATAAGAAACTCTTT. This sequence encodes CALWEGGYKKLF.

This clone has a handful of counts. The rearrangement uses TRGV8 and TRGJ1 or TRGJ2. Germline CDR1 VENAVY, CDR2 YDSYNSRV. There are 14 residues in the CDR3. Losses at the gene ends were 0 bases for V and 4 bases for J; bases not matched to a gene: 6. CDR3 region: CATWDRPLYYKKLF. In DNA, the CDR3 is TGTGCCACCTGGGATAGGCCCCTCTATTATAAGAAACTCTTT.

J is TRGJ1 or TRGJ2 and V is TRGV3. J was trimmed by 6 bases and V by 0 bases; bases with no gene match: 5. CDR3 size: 13 residues. CDR1 is VTNTFY, CDR2 YDVSTARD, per germline (reference sequence). The CDR3 here is CATWDRLAYKKLF. The DNA of the CDR3 is TGTGCCACCTGGGACAGGCTAGCTTATAAGAAACTCTTT.

V and J are TRGV8 and TRGJ1 or TRGJ2. Germline V gives CDR1 VENAVY, CDR2 YDSYNSRV. The V and J ends lost 3 bases and 3 bases, in that order; junction bases with no gene match: 14. The CDR3 consists of 16 residues. The CDR3 nucleotides read TGTGCCACCTGGGATTCAAGAGGCCCGCTTTATTATAAGAAACTCTTT. Encoded protein: CATWDSRGPLYYKKLF.

About this clone itself: One base away lies a much larger clone, so this may be a sequencing read error. The V and J genes are TRGV9 and TRGJP2. The CDR3 runs to 17 residues. The germline gives CDR1 GITISATS, CDR2 ISYDGTV (reference sequence). In DNA form, the CDR3 reads TGTGCCTTGTGGGAGGTGCGGGCCCTGGGAAGTGATTGGAACAAGACGTTT. Protein: CALWEVRALGSDWNKTF.

The genes are TRGV5 and TRGJ1 or TRGJ2. The junction had 9 bases not matched to a gene; V was cut back by 3 bases and J by 4 bases. The germline CDR1 and CDR2 sequences are VINAFY and YDVSNSKD. This CDR3 contains 14 residues. The CDR3 DNA reads TGTGCCACCTGGGACGGAGATTTATATTATAAGAAACTCTTT. The encoded protein is CATWDGDLYYKKLF.

The rearrangement uses TRGV9 and TRGJ1 or TRGJ2. Germline CDR1 is GITISATS and CDR2 is ISYDGTV (reference sequence). The CDR3 runs 14 residues. Trimming removed 0 bases from V and 5 bases from J; junction bases left unmatched: 7. For the CDR3, the DNA is TGTGCCTTGTGGGAGGTGCAAAAAAATTATAAGAAACTCTTT. Translation gives CALWEVQKNYKKLF.

This clone has a handful of counts. The chain employs TRGV3 and TRGJ1 or TRGJ2. CDR1 VTNTFY and CDR2 YDVSTARD come from the germline V gene (reference sequence). The CDR3 is 15 residues long. The V gene end was trimmed by 1 base and the J gene end by 3 bases; junction bases not matched to a gene: 9. CDR3 nucleotides: TGTGCCACCTGGGACAGCCCAATCTTTTATTATAAGAAACTCTTT. This sequence encodes CATWDSPIFYYKKLF.

The V call is TRGV4, the J call TRGJ1 or TRGJ2. Germline values: CDR1 EGSTGY, CDR2 YDSYTSSV. There are 9 residues in the CDR3. The V gene end was trimmed by 5 bases and the J gene end by 10 bases; junction bases not matched to a gene: 2. CDR3 loop: CATWGKKLF. CDR3 DNA: TGTGCCACCTGGGGCAAGAAACTCTTT.

This clone was seen only a few times. This rearrangement joins TRGV9 to TRGJ1 or TRGJ2. Germline V CDR1 and CDR2: GITISATS, ISYDGTV (reference sequence). This CDR3 has 12 residues. The J segment lost 8 bases and the V segment lost 9 bases, leaving 13 bases of the junction unmatched. The CDR3 here is CALITRGNKKLF. CDR3 nucleotides: TGTGCCTTGATAACCCGGGGGAATAAGAAACTCTTT.

In this sample, this clone turned up a few times. This chain connects TRGV8 to TRGJ1 or TRGJ2. This CDR3 has 13 residues. V dropped 5 bases and J dropped 6; count of bases not matched to a gene: 10. Germline CDR1 reads VENAVY; CDR2 reads YDSYNSRV. In nucleotides, the CDR3 is TGTGCCACCTGGGGCCCGACACGTTATAAGAAACTCTTT. This gives the protein CATWGPTRYKKLF.

This clone was detected only once. The chain recombines TRGV2 with TRGJ1 or TRGJ2. Germline trimming cut 1 base from V and 6 bases from J; bases unmatched to any gene: 9. The CDR3 length is 14 residues. Germline CDR1 and CDR2: EGSNGY and YDSYNSKV. The CDR3 sequence: CATWDGQRGYKKLF. CDR3 DNA sequence: TGTGCCACCTGGGACGGTCAAAGAGGTTATAAGAAACTCTTT.

In its sample, this clone was seen a few times. Relative to the germline gene, one junction end is altered; a read error may explain this. The rearrangement joins TRGV2 to TRGJ1 or TRGJ2. This CDR3 is 15 amino acids long. Germline CDR1 EGSNGY, CDR2 YDSYNSKV. The CDR3 region is CATWDGVPHYYKKLF. CDR3 nucleotides: TGTGCAACCTGGGACGGAGTACCTCATTATTATAAGAAACTCTTT.

This rearrangement joins TRGV4 to TRGJ1 or TRGJ2. V trimming: 0 bases; J trimming: 6 bases; junction bases outside the gene matches: 8. The CDR3 consists of 14 residues. Germline V gene data show CDR1 as EGSTGY and CDR2 as YDSYTSSV. CDR3 sequence (DNA): TGTGCCACCTGGGATGGGCCGGCTCCTTATAAGAAACTCTTT. It encodes CATWDGPAPYKKLF.

This clone has a handful of counts. The chain is built from TRGV8 and TRGJP2. J lost 1 base, V lost 5 bases, and 4 bases had no gene match. The CDR3 is 14 residues long. Germline V gives CDR1 VENAVY, CDR2 YDSYNSRV. CDR3 in DNA: TGTGCCACCTGGGGGGGTAGTAGTGATTGGATCAAGACGTTT. Translated: CATWGGSSDWIKTF.

A note on this clone: This could be a read error, since a much larger clone is one nucleotide away. V usage is TRGV3 and J usage is TRGJ1 or TRGJ2. Germline trimming cut 1 base from V and 2 bases from J; bases unmatched to any gene: 5. The CDR3 consists of 14 residues. CDR1 and CDR2 from the germline V gene are VTNTFY and YDVSTARD (reference sequence). The CDR3 here is CATWDSPHYYKKLF. In nucleotides, the CDR3 is TGTGCCACCTGGGACAGTCCCCATTATTATAAGAAACTCTTT.

This clone was found a few times. The genes are TRGV9 and TRGJP2. The CDR3 runs 15 residues. Trimming took 2 bases from V and 5 from J; bases not matched to a gene: 8. Germline V gene sequence: CDR1 GITISATS, CDR2 ISYDGTV (reference sequence). The CDR3 sequence is CALWEGERSDWIKTF. In DNA form, the CDR3 reads TGTGCCTTGTGGGAGGGCGAAAGGAGTGATTGGATCAAGACGTTT.

This clone occurred a few times. The chain has TRGV3 and TRGJ1 or TRGJ2. This CDR3 region has 9 residues. Germline CDR1 is VTNTFY and CDR2 is YDVSTARD (reference sequence). The CDR3 DNA reads TGTGCGGGGGAAGATAAGAAACTCTTT. Translating gives CAGEDKKLF.

The V call is TRGV8, the J call TRGJ1 or TRGJ2. This CDR3 is 13 amino acids long. V lost 0 bases, J lost 7 bases, and 6 bases stayed unmatched. The germline V gene has CDR1 VENAVY and CDR2 YDSYNSRV. CDR3: CATWDRPRYKKLF. In DNA, the CDR3 is TGTGCCACCTGGGATAGGCCAAGGTATAAGAAACTCTTT.

This chain uses TRGV2 with TRGJP2. Germline V gene sequence: CDR1 EGSNGY, CDR2 YDSYNSKV. The CDR3 runs to 15 residues. J gave up 1 base and V 4 bases, and 6 bases lay outside the gene matches. The CDR3 loop reads CATWESSSSDWIKTF. The CDR3, as DNA: TGTGCCACCTGGGAGAGCTCTAGTAGTGATTGGATCAAGACGTTT.

The V call is TRGV4, the J call TRGJ1 or TRGJ2. The CDR3 consists of 16 residues. Germline CDR1 reads EGSTGY; CDR2 reads YDSYTSSV. Trimming removed 5 bases from V and 12 bases from J; junction bases left unmatched: 25. DNA of the CDR3: TGTGCCACCTGGGCGCTCTGTGGGGGGACGTTCGTTAGGAAACTCTTT. This gives the protein CATWALCGGTFVRKLF.

This clone was found a few times. Additional DNA sequences in this sample encode the identical CDR3. This chain joins TRGV4 and TRGJ1 or TRGJ2. V was pared by 0 bases and J by 3 bases, with 5 bases of the junction left unmatched. The CDR3 is made up of 14 amino acids. Germline CDR1 EGSTGY, CDR2 YDSYTSSV. Here the CDR3 reads CATWDGLGYYKKLF. For the CDR3, the DNA is TGTGCCACCTGGGATGGGCTTGGTTATTATAAGAAACTCTTT.

This clone has more than one count but fewer than ten. The rearrangement uses TRGV2 and TRGJP1. The CDR3 is made up of 12 amino acids. The V and J ends lost 6 bases and 4 bases, in that order; junction bases with no gene match: 2. CDR1 and CDR2 (germline): EGSNGY, YDSYNSKV. The CDR3 sequence: CATWSTGWFKIF. The CDR3 coding sequence is TGTGCCACCTGGAGCACTGGTTGGTTCAAGATATTT.